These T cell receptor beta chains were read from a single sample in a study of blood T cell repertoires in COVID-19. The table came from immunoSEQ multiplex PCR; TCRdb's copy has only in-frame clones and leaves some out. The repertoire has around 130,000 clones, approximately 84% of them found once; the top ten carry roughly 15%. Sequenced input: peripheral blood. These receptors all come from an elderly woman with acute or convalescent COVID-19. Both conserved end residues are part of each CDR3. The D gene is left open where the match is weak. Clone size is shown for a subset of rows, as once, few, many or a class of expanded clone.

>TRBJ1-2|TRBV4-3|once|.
TGCGCCAGCAGCCAAGGAGGCCCCGATGGCTACACCTTC
CASSQGGPDGYTF
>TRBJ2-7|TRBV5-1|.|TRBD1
TGCGCCAGCAGCCCATGGACAGGGGGCACCTACGAGCAGTACTTC
CASSPWTGGTYEQYF
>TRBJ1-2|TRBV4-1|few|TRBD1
TGCGCCAGCAGCCAACTAATGGGACAGGCCTATGGCTACACCTTC
CASSQLMGQAYGYTF
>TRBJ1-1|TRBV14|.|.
TGTGCCAGCAGCCCAGGCCGTGGAGGAGGGCGGAACACTGAAGCTTTCTTT
CASSPGRGGGRNTEAFF
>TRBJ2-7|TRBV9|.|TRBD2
TGTGCCAGCAGCCCGGGGGGGGGTGTTAACTACGAGCAGTACTTC
CASSPGGGVNYEQYF
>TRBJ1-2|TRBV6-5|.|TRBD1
TGTGCCAGCATCTCAGGGGGCGCGCTCTCCGGCGGCTACACCTTC
CASISGGALSGGYTF
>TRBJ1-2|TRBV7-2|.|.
TGTGCCAGCAGCCCCGCCAACAGGTACTATGGCTACACCTTC
CASSPANRYYGYTF
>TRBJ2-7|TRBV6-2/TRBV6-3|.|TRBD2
TGTGCCAGCAGTACTTACCTAGCGGGGGAGCAGTACTTC
CASSTYLAGEQYF
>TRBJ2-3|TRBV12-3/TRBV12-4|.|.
TGTGCCAGCAGGAGGACTAGCACAGATACGCAGTATTTT
CASRRTSTDTQYF
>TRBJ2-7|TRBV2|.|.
TGTGCCAGCAGTGTAGAGTCGTATGGAGGCGAGCAGTACTTC
CASSVESYGGEQYF
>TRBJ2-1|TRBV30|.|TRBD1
TGTGCCTGGACACTACAGGGGTTTGAGCAGTTCTTC
CAWTLQGFEQFF
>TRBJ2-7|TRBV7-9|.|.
TGTGCCAGCAGCTTAGAGGGGTGGGGAGAGCAGTACTTC
CASSLEGWGEQYF
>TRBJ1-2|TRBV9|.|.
TGTGCCAGCAGGGGAGGGCGGGTGGCTTCAGGCTACACCTTC
CASRGGRVASGYTF
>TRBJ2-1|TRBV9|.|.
TGTGCCAGCAGCGAGTCGGGGGAACCATCCTACAATGAGCAGTTCTTC
CASSESGEPSYNEQFF
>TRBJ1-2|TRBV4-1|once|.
TGCGCCAGCAGCCAAGCAGGACAGCTTAACTATGGCTACACCTTC
CASSQAGQLNYGYTF
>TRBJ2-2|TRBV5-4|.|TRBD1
TGTGCCAGCAGCTTGGACAGGGGGCTAGGAAACACCGGGGAGCTGTTTTTT
CASSLDRGLGNTGELFF
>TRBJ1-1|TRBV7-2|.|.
TGTGCCAGCAGCTACGTAACAAGCGGATTCAGTGAAGCTTTCTTT
CASSYVTSGFSEAFF
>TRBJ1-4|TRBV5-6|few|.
TGTGCCAGCAGCCCGAGTCTTAATGAAAAACTGTTTTTT
CASSPSLNEKLFF
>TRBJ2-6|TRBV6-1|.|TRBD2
TGTGCCAGCAGTGTAAATAGCGGGGGGACTGGGGCCAACGTCCTGACTTTC
CASSVNSGGTGANVLTF
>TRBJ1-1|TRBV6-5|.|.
TGTGCCAGCAGTTTCGGGTTGAACACTGAAGCTTTCTTT
CASSFGLNTEAFF
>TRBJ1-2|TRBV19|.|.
TGTGCCAGTAATAGAGGGTATGGCTACACCTTC
CASNRGYGYTF
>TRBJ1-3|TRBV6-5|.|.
TGTGCCAGCCGCGCGGGACCAGAACCAAGAAACACCATATATTTT
CASRAGPEPRNTIYF
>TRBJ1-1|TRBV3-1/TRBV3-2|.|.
TGTGCCAGCAGCCTAACGGGACACATGAACACTGAAGCTTTCTTT
CASSLTGHMNTEAFF
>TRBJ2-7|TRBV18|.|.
TGTGCCAGCTCTGCGACTAGTGACGAGCAGTACTTC
CASSATSDEQYF
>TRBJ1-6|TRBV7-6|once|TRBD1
TGTGCCAGCAGCTCCCGGGCCGGGACAGCGAGCTCCTATAATTCACCCCTCCACTTT
CASSSRAGTASSYNSPLHF
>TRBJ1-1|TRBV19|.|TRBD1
TGTGCCAGTAGTTCTCATCACAGGGGTGGGAGGACTGAAGCTTTCTTT
CASSSHHRGGRTEAFF
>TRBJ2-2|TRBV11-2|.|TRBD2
TGTGCCAGCAGCTTAGGCGTTGCGGGAGAGATCGGGGAGCTGTTTTTT
CASSLGVAGEIGELFF
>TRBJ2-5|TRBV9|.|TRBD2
TGTGCCAGCAGCCTATCCGGGACTAGCGGGAGAGAGACCCAGTACTTC
CASSLSGTSGRETQYF
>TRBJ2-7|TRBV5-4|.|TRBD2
TGTGCCAGCAGTTTGGCTAGCGGGGGGCCCCACTACGAGCAGTACTTC
CASSLASGGPHYEQYF
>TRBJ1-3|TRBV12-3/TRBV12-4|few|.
TGTGCCAGCAGACCGGAGGGAAACACCATATATTTT
CASRPEGNTIYF
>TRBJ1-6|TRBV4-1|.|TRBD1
TGCGCCAGCAGCCAAGATATTGGGACAGGGAGGAATTCACCCCTCCACTTT
CASSQDIGTGRNSPLHF
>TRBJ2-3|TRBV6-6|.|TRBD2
TGTGCCAGCAGTGTCGGACTAGCGGACACAGATACGCAGTATTTT
CASSVGLADTDTQYF
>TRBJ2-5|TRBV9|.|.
TGTGCCAGCAGCGGCGGTAAGGGAGGGGGGCCAGAGACCCAGTACTTC
CASSGGKGGGPETQYF
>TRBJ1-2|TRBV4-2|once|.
TGTGCCAGCAGCCAAGATACCAGGCTCTATGGCTACACCTTC
CASSQDTRLYGYTF
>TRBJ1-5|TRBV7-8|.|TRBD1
TGTGCCAGCAGCTCGCCGGACAGGGGTGGCAATCAGCCCCAGCATTTT
CASSSPDRGGNQPQHF
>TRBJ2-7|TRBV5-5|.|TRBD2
TGTGCCAGCAGCTTTTTACTAGCGGGAGGCCACGAGCAGTACTTC
CASSFLLAGGHEQYF
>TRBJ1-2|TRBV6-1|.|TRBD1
TGTGCCAGCAGTGAACAAAGGCCAGGGGGAATCCTCTATGGCTACACCTTC
CASSEQRPGGILYGYTF
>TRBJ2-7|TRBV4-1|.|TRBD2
TGCGCCAGCAGTCCAGGACTAGCGGCCTCCTACGAGCAGTACTTC
CASSPGLAASYEQYF
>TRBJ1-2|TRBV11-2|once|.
TGTGCCAGCAGCTTTAACCCTCGGCAGGGGTATGGCTACACCTTC
CASSFNPRQGYGYTF
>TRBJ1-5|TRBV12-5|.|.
TGTGCTAGTGGTTTGAACAGTAATAGCAATCAGCCCCAGCATTTT
CASGLNSNSNQPQHF
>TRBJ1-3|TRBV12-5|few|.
TGTGCTAGTGGTTTGGTAGGGGGCTCTGGAAACACCATATATTTT
CASGLVGGSGNTIYF
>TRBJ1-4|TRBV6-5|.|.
TGTGCCAGCAGTAGCAAAGGGGTCCGTGAAAAACTGTTTTTT
CASSSKGVREKLFF
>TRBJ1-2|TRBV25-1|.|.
TGTGCCAGCAGTGGTACTCGTCTTGGCTACACCTTC
CASSGTRLGYTF
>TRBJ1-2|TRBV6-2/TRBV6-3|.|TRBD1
TGTGCCAGCAGTTGGGACAGGGCCCACCTCTATGGCTACACCTTC
CASSWDRAHLYGYTF
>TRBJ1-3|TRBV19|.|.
TGTGCCAGTAGTCCAGCCACAGGCGGAGCTGGAAACACCATATATTTT
CASSPATGGAGNTIYF
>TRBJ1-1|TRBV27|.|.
TGTGCCAGCAGTTTATACAGGAACACTGAAGCTTTCTTT
CASSLYRNTEAFF